The rows below give T cell receptor beta chains drawn from one sample of a study of T cell responses to AZD1222 COVID-19 vaccine. Profiling relied on immunoSEQ multiplex PCR, and the TCRdb table lists in-frame clones only, not all of them. This sample carries some 150,000 clones, roughly 92% of them seen once, and the ten largest clones take approximately 4.8%. The material was peripheral blood, obtained on day 0 of AZD1222 vaccination. The receptors shown here come from an adult in good health. The conserved cysteine and the conserved F or W are not part of the CDR3 here.

v_gene: TRBV19; j_gene: TRBJ2-7; CDR3aa: ASSKQGAPGEQY
v_gene: TRBV25-1; j_gene: TRBJ2-7; CDR3aa: ASTGEGASYEQY
v_gene: TRBV9; j_gene: TRBJ2-3; CDR3aa: ASGPAGYSDTQY
v_gene: TRBV21-1; j_gene: TRBJ2-7; CDR3aa: ASSKVGTPNYEQY
v_gene: TRBV19; j_gene: TRBJ2-7; CDR3aa: ASSISGTFDEQY
v_gene: TRBV7-2; j_gene: TRBJ2-1; CDR3aa: ASSASPGFYNEQF
v_gene: TRBV5-1; j_gene: TRBJ1-2; CDR3aa: ASTRDIANYGYT
v_gene: TRBV27; j_gene: TRBJ1-6; CDR3aa: ASSRYSGGYNSPLH
v_gene: TRBV5-4; j_gene: TRBJ2-2; CDR3aa: ASSPEANTGELF
v_gene: TRBV7-9; j_gene: TRBJ2-7; CDR3aa: ASSPGLAEPYEQY
v_gene: TRBV2; j_gene: TRBJ2-1; CDR3aa: ASSVTRDYNEQF
v_gene: TRBV24-1; j_gene: TRBJ2-7; CDR3aa: ATSDPGGDGAEQY
v_gene: TRBV7-2; j_gene: TRBJ2-1; CDR3aa: ASSPPGSGLYNEQF
v_gene: TRBV28; j_gene: TRBJ1-6; CDR3aa: ASKPGSSYNSPLH
v_gene: TRBV29-1; j_gene: TRBJ2-2; CDR3aa: SVLAGATGSDRAGELF
v_gene: TRBV7-2; j_gene: TRBJ1-1; CDR3aa: ASSFQGQGLGNTEAF
v_gene: TRBV3-1/TRBV3-2; j_gene: TRBJ2-7; CDR3aa: ASSPGLAGTPYEQY
v_gene: TRBV6-1; j_gene: TRBJ2-7; CDR3aa: ASSGGRGPQLDEQY
v_gene: TRBV18; j_gene: TRBJ2-5; CDR3aa: ASSPPRRQGVETQY
v_gene: TRBV11-2; j_gene: TRBJ1-6; CDR3aa: ASSSGTKNSPLH
v_gene: TRBV4-1; j_gene: TRBJ2-5; CDR3aa: ASSQGHSGGQETQY
v_gene: TRBV5-4; j_gene: TRBJ2-3; CDR3aa: ASSTRKRGDTDTQY
v_gene: TRBV14; j_gene: TRBJ1-2; CDR3aa: ASSPRRGQEGDYGYT
v_gene: TRBV21-1; j_gene: TRBJ2-2; CDR3aa: ASSPTGTANTGELF
v_gene: TRBV27; j_gene: TRBJ2-7; CDR3aa: ASSLIGGSSYEQY
v_gene: TRBV6-5; j_gene: TRBJ1-1; CDR3aa: ASSYSTGYRGAEAF
v_gene: TRBV19; j_gene: TRBJ1-5; CDR3aa: ASSTTGGNQPQH
v_gene: TRBV6-1; j_gene: TRBJ2-1; CDR3aa: ASSEREYSYNEQF
v_gene: TRBV4-1; j_gene: TRBJ1-2; CDR3aa: ASSREGHEQGVSRT